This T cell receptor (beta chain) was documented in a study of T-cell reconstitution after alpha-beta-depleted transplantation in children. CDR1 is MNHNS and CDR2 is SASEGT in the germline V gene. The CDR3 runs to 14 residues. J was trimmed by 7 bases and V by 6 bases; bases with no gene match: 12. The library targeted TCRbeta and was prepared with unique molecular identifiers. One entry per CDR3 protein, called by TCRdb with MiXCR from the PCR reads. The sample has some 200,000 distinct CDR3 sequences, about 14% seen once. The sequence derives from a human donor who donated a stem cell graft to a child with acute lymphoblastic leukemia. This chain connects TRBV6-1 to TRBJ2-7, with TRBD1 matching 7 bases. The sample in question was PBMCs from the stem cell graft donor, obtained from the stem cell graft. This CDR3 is CASRIGQAIDEQYF. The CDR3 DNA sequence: TGTGCCAGCAGGATAGGACAGGCCATCGATGAGCAGTACTTC.